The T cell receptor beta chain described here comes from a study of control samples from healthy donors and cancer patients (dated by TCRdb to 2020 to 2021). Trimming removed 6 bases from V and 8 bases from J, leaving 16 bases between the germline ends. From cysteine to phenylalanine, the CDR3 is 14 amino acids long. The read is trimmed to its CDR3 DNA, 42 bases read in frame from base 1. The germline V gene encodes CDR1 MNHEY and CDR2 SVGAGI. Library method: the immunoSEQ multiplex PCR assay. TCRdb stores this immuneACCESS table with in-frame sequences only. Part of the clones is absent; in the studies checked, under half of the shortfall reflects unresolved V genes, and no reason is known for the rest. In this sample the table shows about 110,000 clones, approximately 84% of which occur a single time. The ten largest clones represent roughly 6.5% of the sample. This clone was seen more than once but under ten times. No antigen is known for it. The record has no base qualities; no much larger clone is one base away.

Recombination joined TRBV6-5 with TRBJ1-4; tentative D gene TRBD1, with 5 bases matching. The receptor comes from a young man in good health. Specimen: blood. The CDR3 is CASRDNGWEEKLFF. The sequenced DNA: TGTGCCAGCAGGGACAACGGCTGGGAGGAAAAACTGTTTTTT.